The T cell receptor (beta chain) under discussion was sequenced for a study of T cells in Graves' hyperthyroidism and ophthalmopathy. Study as a whole: Upon initial diagnosis and before any treatment, peripheral blood was collected. General observations from the study: Appearing also in blood were most of the thyroid clonotypes expanded above 0.001.

Exclusions: uncontrolled infection, other autoimmune disease, pregnancy, lactation. Comment on this clonotype: Its antigen is as yet unknown.

Trimming cost V 3 bases and J 4 bases, with 22 bases left between them. Germline assignment: CDR1 MNHNS and CDR2 SASEGT. The CDR3 loop spans 17 amino acids. Researchers amplified the TCR beta CDR3 regions from RNA transcripts. HTBI primers drove first-round RT-PCR of the TCR CDR3. Each CDR3 protein gets one entry after TCRdb re-called the multiplex PCR reads with MiXCR. Here the sample spans 600,000 to 700,000 distinct CDR3 sequences, roughly 15% being singletons. V usage is TRBV6-1 and J usage is TRBJ2-7; TRBD1 might be the D (6 bases). Sequencing input: blood. The TCR comes from a woman aged 40-49 years with Graves' ophthalmopathy. CDR3 sequence (DNA): TGTGCCAGCAGTGATGGGACAAATAGTTTTCCTTTTTACGAGCAGTACTTC. Translated: CASSDGTNSFPFYEQYF.